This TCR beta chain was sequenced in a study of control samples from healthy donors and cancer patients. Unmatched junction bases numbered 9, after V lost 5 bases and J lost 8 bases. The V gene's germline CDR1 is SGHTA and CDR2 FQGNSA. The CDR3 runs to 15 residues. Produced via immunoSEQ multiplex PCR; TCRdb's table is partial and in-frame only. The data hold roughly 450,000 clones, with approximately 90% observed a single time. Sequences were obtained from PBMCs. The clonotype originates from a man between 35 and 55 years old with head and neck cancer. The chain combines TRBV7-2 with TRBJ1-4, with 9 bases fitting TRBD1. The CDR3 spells CASSQETGGGEKLFF. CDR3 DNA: TGTGCCAGCAGCCAAGAGACAGGGGGTGGGGAAAAACTGTTTTTT.